This TCR beta chain was observed in a study of metastatic and nonmetastatic thyroid tumors. Study-wide background: Across peripheral blood and tumor or nodule tissue samples taken from malignant and benign thyroid patients, the repertoires were compared with one another.

Findings and limits, study-wide: A significant increase in TCR beta diversity was reportedly seen in malignant thyroid tumors relative to benign nodules, in blood and tumor.

Germline CDR1 is MNHEY and CDR2 is SMNVEV (reference sequence). J gave up 4 bases and V 5 bases, and 3 bases lay outside the gene matches. The CDR3 length is 14 residues. This clone was detected ten times or more. What it recognizes is unknown. The authors' processing: In papillary thyroid cancer, a distant-metastasis classifier was built using CDR3 differences across clinicopathological groups. MiXCR reprocessed the PCR reads for TCRdb. What appears here as the V and J calls and clone size reflects TCRdb's work, not the paper's. This table holds over 13,000 clones, roughly a quarter found once. Every patient underwent thyroid surgery untreated.

The receptor's source is a female donor with papillary thyroid cancer or a benign thyroid nodule (not recorded which). Some clones in this sample may be carry-over from other donors' samples. The chain couples TRBV27 to TRBJ2-4; 9 nucleotides align to TRBD1. Sequences were obtained from tumor tissue. DNA for the CDR3: TGTGCCAGCAGTGGGGGGACAGGGAAAAACATTCAGTACTTC. This translates into CASSGGTGKNIQYF.